This T cell receptor beta chain originates from a study of metastatic and nonmetastatic thyroid tumors. Study background: Peripheral blood and tumor or nodule samples from malignant and benign thyroid patients were compared. Study observations and caveats: Within blood and tumor, benign nodules reportedly had significantly lower TCR beta diversity than malignant thyroid tumors did.

TCRdb re-clonotyped the PCR reads through MiXCR. The table has some 40,000 clones, around an eighth seen once; the top ten hold more than 9%. No treatment of any kind had been given to any patient before thyroid surgery. Comment on this clone: Its antigen is unknown.

V shed 2 bases and J shed 6 bases, with 8 bases lying between them. Germline CDR1 reads KGHSH; CDR2 reads LQKENI. CDR3 length: 13 amino acids. The sequenced sample was blood. This TCR was recovered from a female donor with papillary thyroid cancer or a benign thyroid nodule (not recorded which). Some clones in this sample may be carry-over from other donors' samples. The rearrangement uses TRBV18 and TRBJ1-5, with D unclear. The CDR3 sequence: CASSPIKGQPQHF. Here the CDR3 DNA reads TGTGCCAGCTCACCAATAAAGGGTCAGCCCCAGCATTTT.